The text below deals with one T cell receptor beta chain. No antigen is known for it. TCRdb keeps only in-frame clones here, not all; method: immunoSEQ multiplex PCR. This sample carries around 9,500 clones, 98% to 99% of them seen once, and the ten largest clones take over 0.2%. The data were taken from a study of monozygotic twins with cystic fibrosis. Notes on the study in general: Co-twins had the most similar V usage for 13 of 16 pairs, J for 8. Clonality was generally low (median roughly 0.01), higher in the most severe patients. Monozygotic CF twin pairs shared significantly more nucleotide-identical clonotypes than unrelated CF individuals did.

The ends were cut back, 6 bases at V and 0 bases at J, with 12 bases in the middle. The CDR3 has 15 residues. In germline, CDR1 is LNHDA, CDR2 SQIVND (reference sequence). Source material: blood. V usage is TRBV19 and J usage is TRBJ2-1, with D uncertain. The clonotype originates from a girl aged 2 to 10 with cystic fibrosis. For the CDR3, the DNA is TGTGCCAGTAGCTCCACAGATTTCTCCTACAATGAGCAGTTCTTC. It yields the protein CASSSTDFSYNEQFF. The full variable domain, with the rest looked up from reference TRBV19 and TRBJ2-1, is DGGITQSPKYLFRKEGQNVTLSCEQNLNHDAMYWYRQDPGQGLRLIYYSQIVNDFQKGDIAEGYSVSREKKESFPLTVTSAQKNPTAFYLCASSSTDFSYNEQFFGPGTRLTVL.